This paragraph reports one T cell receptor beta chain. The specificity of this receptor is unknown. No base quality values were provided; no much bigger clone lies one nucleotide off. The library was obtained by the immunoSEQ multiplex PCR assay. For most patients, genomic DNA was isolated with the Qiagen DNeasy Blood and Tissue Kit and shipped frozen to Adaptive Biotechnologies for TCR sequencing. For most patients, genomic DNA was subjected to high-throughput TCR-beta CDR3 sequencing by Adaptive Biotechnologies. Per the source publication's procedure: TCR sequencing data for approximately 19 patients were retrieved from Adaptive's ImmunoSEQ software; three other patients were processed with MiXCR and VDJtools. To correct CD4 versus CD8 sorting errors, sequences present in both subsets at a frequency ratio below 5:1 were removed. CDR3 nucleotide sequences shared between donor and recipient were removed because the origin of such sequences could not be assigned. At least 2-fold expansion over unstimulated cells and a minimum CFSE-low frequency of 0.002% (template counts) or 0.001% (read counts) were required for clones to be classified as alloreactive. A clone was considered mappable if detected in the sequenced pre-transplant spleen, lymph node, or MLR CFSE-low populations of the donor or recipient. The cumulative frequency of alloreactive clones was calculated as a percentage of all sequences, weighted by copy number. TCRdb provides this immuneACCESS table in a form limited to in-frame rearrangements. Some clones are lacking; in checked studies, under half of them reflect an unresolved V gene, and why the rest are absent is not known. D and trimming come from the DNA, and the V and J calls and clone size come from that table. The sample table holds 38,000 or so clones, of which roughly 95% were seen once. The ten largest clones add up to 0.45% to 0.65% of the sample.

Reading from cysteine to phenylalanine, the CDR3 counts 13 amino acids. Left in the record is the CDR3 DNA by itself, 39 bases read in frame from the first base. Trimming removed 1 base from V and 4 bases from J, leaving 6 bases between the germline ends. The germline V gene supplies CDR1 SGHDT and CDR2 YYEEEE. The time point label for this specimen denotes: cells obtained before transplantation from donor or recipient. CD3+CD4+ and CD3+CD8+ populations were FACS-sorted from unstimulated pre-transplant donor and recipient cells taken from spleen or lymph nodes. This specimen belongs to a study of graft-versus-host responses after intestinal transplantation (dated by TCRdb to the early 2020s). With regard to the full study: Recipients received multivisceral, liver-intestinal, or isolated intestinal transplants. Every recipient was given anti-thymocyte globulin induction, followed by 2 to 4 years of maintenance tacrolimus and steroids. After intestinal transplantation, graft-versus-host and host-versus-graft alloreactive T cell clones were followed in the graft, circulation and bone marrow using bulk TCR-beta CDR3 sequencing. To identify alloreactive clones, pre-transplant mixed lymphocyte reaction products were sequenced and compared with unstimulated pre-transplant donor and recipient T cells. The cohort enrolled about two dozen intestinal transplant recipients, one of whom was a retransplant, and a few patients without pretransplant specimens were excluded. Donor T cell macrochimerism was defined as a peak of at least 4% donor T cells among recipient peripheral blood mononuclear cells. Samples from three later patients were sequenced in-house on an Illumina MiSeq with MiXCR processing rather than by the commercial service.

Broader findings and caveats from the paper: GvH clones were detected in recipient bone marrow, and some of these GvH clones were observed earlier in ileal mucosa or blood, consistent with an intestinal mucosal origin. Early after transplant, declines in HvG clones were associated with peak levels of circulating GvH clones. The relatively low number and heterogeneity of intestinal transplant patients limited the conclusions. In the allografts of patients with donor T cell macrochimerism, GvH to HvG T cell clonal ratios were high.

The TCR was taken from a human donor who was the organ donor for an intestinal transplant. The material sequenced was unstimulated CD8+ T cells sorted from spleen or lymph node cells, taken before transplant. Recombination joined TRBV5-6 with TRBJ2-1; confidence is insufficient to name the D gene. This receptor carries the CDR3 CASSLYHYNEQFF. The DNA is TGTGCCAGCAGCTTGTACCATTACAATGAGCAGTTCTTC.